Listed below are T cell receptor beta chains from one sample, sequenced in a study of OX40 agonist ivuxolimab in advanced cancers. TCRdb's table, derived via immunoSEQ multiplex PCR, lists solely in-frame clones and lacks some. Among 80,000 to 100,000 clones listed, about nine tenths were seen once. The sequenced sample was CD4+ or CD8+ T cells sorted from blood, obtained in a trial of the OX40 agonist ivuxolimab. The receptors were gathered from an adult with an advanced solid tumor such as melanoma, head and neck, liver or kidney cancer. Both conserved end residues are part of each CDR3. A D gene is named only where the DNA matches it firmly. Clone size is stated in some rows and not others, as once, few, many or a class when expanded.

>TRBV6-1|NA|TRBJ1-5|TRBD1
TGTGCCAGCAGCTCGACAGGGGTAAATCAGCCCCAGCATTTT
CASSSTGVNQPQHF
>TRBV11-3|NA|TRBJ1-1|NA
TGTGCCAGCAGCTTAGAGGGTAGGACTGAAGCTTTCTTT
CASSLEGRTEAFF
>TRBV7-2|NA|TRBJ1-5|NA
TGTGCCAGCAGCTTTAAGGGGCAGGGGCCCGTTTTGCAGCCCCAGCATTTT
CASSFKGQGPVLQPQHF
>TRBV18|NA|TRBJ2-3|TRBD2
TGTGCCAGCTCACCCCTTGGCGGGGGGGGGAGCACAGATACGCAGTATTTT
CASSPLGGGGSTDTQYF
>TRBV7-9|NA|TRBJ1-5|NA
TGTGCCAGCAGCTTAGCGCCGGGGGGCGGCTATAGCAATCAGCCCCAGCATTTT
CASSLAPGGGYSNQPQHF
>TRBV13|few|TRBJ1-2|NA
TGTGCCAGCACACCTTGGGGCAGGGTTCGAGGCTACACCTTC
CASTPWGRVRGYTF
>TRBV14|NA|TRBJ2-5|NA
TGTGCCAGCAGCCAAGTTCGGACTATCCAAGAGACCCAGTACTTC
CASSQVRTIQETQYF
>TRBV19|NA|TRBJ2-2|TRBD1
TGTGCCAGTACCCGGACAGGGGGAACCACCGGGGAGCTGTTTTTT
CASTRTGGTTGELFF
>TRBV28|NA|TRBJ1-4|NA
TGTGCCAGCCGCAGAAATGAAAAACTGTTTTTT
CASRRNEKLFF
>TRBV4-3|once|TRBJ1-2|TRBD1
TGCGCCAGCAGCCAACCAGGACAGGCGCTCTATGGCTACACCTTC
CASSQPGQALYGYTF
>TRBV11-2|NA|TRBJ2-2|NA
TGTGCCAGCAGCTTAGTCTCTACCGGGGAGCTGTTTTTT
CASSLVSTGELFF
>TRBV5-1|NA|TRBJ1-1|NA
TGCGCCAGCAGCTTGTTCATGAACACTGAAGCTTTCTTT
CASSLFMNTEAFF
>TRBV6-1|NA|TRBJ2-7|NA
TGTGCCAGCATGGGCGGGGGCTCCGTCTACGAGCAGTACTTC
CASMGGGSVYEQYF
>TRBV5-6|NA|TRBJ1-6|NA
TGTGCCAGCAGCCTCAGGGGTGTTAGTAATTCACCCCTCCACTTT
CASSLRGVSNSPLHF
>TRBV6-5|few|TRBJ1-6|NA
TGTGCCAGCCGCTTACGGTCCGCGAATTCACCCCTCCACTTT
CASRLRSANSPLHF
>TRBV30|NA|TRBJ1-3|TRBD1
TGTGCCTGGAGTGTACTAGGGACAGCTTCGAAATTT
CAWSVLGTASKF
>TRBV4-3|NA|TRBJ1-4|TRBD1
TGCGCCAGCAGCCAAGATCTGGCAGGGGGGAGGACTAATGAAAAACTGTTTTTT
CASSQDLAGGRTNEKLFF
>TRBV2|NA|TRBJ1-2|NA
TGTGCCAGCACCCCCGCGATCCTCTCTAACTATGGCTACACCTTC
CASTPAILSNYGYTF
>TRBV5-1|NA|TRBJ2-3|TRBD2
TGCGCCAGCAGCTTGTATAGCGGGGGGGCAGATACGCAGTATTTT
CASSLYSGGADTQYF
>TRBV5-1|NA|TRBJ2-7|NA
TGCGCCAGCAGCCTCCGGGTCCTCTCCTACGAGCAGTACTTC
CASSLRVLSYEQYF
>TRBV5-1|once|TRBJ2-6|NA
TGCGCCAGCAGCTTGGAAGACGGGTCTTCTGGGGCCAACGTCCTGACTTTC
CASSLEDGSSGANVLTF
>TRBV7-2|NA|TRBJ2-3|TRBD2
TGTGCCAGCAGCCTCGATAAAGCAGCGGGGGGGCTGAGTACGCAGTATTTT
CASSLDKAAGGLSTQYF
>TRBV5-5|NA|TRBJ1-4|TRBD1
TGTGCCAGCAGACCTCCGGGACAGGGAAATGAAAAACTGTTTTTT
CASRPPGQGNEKLFF
>TRBV11-2|NA|TRBJ2-2|TRBD1
TGTGCCAGCAGCTGGGACAGGGGGCACACCGGGGAGCTGTTTTTT
CASSWDRGHTGELFF
>TRBV19|NA|TRBJ1-4|NA
TGTGCCAGAAACCCCCGGGGGATTTACGGCCGGGCAACTAATGAAAAACTGTTTTTT
CARNPRGIYGRATNEKLFF
>TRBV7-9|NA|TRBJ1-2|NA
TGTGCCAGCCCGGGCTACACCTTC
CASPGYTF
>TRBV15|NA|TRBJ2-7|TRBD1
TGTGCCACCAGCCCTATCCGGGACAGGTCTGGCGAGCAGTACTTC
CATSPIRDRSGEQYF
>TRBV7-2|NA|TRBJ1-4|NA
TGTGCCAGCAGCTTAGTTAGGGGGGCTGGTGAAAAACTGTTTTTT
CASSLVRGAGEKLFF
>TRBV5-4|NA|TRBJ1-6|TRBD1
TGTGCCAGCAGCCCGGGACAGGGAGGATCACCCCTCCACTTT
CASSPGQGGSPLHF
>TRBV14|NA|TRBJ2-7|NA
TGTGCCAGCAGCCAAGTGGGCGGACAGAAGGACGAGCAGTACTTC
CASSQVGGQKDEQYF
>TRBV20-1|NA|TRBJ1-2|NA
TGCAGTGCTCGCCTAAATTATGGCTACACCTTC
CSARLNYGYTF
>TRBV11-2|NA|TRBJ1-3|NA
TGTGCCAGCAGCTTAGCCCCGTCACAGACCTCTGGGAACACCATATATTTT
CASSLAPSQTSGNTIYF
>TRBV6-1|NA|TRBJ2-7|NA
TGTGCCAGCAGTGAAGCAGGGATCGGGCAGTACTTC
CASSEAGIGQYF
>TRBV9|NA|TRBJ1-6|NA
TGTGCCAGCAGCGTAGGTCGCAGGTCCGTCGTTAATTCACCCCTCCACTTT
CASSVGRRSVVNSPLHF
>TRBV9|NA|TRBJ1-2|TRBD1
TGTGCCAGCAGCGTACCGACAGGGGTTAGCTACACCTTC
CASSVPTGVSYTF
>TRBV19|once|TRBJ2-3|NA
TGTGCCAGTAGTATGGCAGGGGGAGGAACAGATACGCAGTATTTT
CASSMAGGGTDTQYF
>TRBV27|NA|TRBJ2-7|TRBD1
TGTGCCAGCATCCACCGACCATCCGGGACAGGGGACTACGAGCAGTACTTC
CASIHRPSGTGDYEQYF
>TRBV6-1|NA|TRBJ2-7|NA
TGTGCCAGCAGTGACGGGGGCGGGTACGAGCAGTACTTC
CASSDGGGYEQYF
>TRBV30|NA|TRBJ2-1|NA
TGTGCCTGGAGCCTCGACCAGTACAATGAGCAGTTCTTC
CAWSLDQYNEQFF
>TRBV6-5|NA|TRBJ1-1|NA
TGTGCCAGCTTGAAAAACCCAGGGAACACTGAAGCTTTCTTT
CASLKNPGNTEAFF
>TRBV7-6|NA|TRBJ1-3|NA
TGTGCCAGCAGAACCAGGGGCTCTGGAAACACCATATATTTT
CASRTRGSGNTIYF
>TRBV19|NA|TRBJ1-2|NA
TGTGCCAGTAGTTGGGTTGGCAGTCAAAGCTTC
CASSWVGSQSF
>TRBV25-1|NA|TRBJ1-5|TRBD1
TGTGCCAGCAGTGGACAGGGGACCTACCAGCCCCAGCATTTT
CASSGQGTYQPQHF
>TRBV5-1|NA|TRBJ2-3|TRBD2
TGCGCCAGCAGCAGGGGACTAGCGGGGGCTTCAGATACGCAGTATTTT
CASSRGLAGASDTQYF
>TRBV5-5|NA|TRBJ2-3|NA
TGTGCCAGCAGCTTGGACGGGGCAGATACGCAGTATTTT
CASSLDGADTQYF
>TRBV10-1|NA|TRBJ2-2|NA
TGCGCCAGCAGTGAGGGCCAGAGGAACACCGGGGAGCTGTTTTTT
CASSEGQRNTGELFF
>TRBV19|once|TRBJ1-2|NA
TGTGCCAGTAGTACCCTAGGAAGGGTTGGCTACACCTTC
CASSTLGRVGYTF
>TRBV7-9|NA|TRBJ1-2|NA
TGTGCCAGCAGCTTAGGAACAGGGAGAGGCTACACCTTC
CASSLGTGRGYTF
>TRBV28|NA|TRBJ1-2|NA
TGTGCCAGCAGTTTACCGGCGTATGGCTACACCTTC
CASSLPAYGYTF
>TRBV5-4|few|TRBJ1-1|TRBD1
TGTGCCAGCAGCCGGGACAGCAACATGAACACTGAAGCTTTCTTT
CASSRDSNMNTEAFF
>TRBV5-4|NA|TRBJ2-7|NA
TGTGCCAGCAGCTTTGACGTGGCCGAAACCTACGAGCAGTACTTC
CASSFDVAETYEQYF
>TRBV5-4|NA|TRBJ2-1|NA
TGTGCCAGCAGCGAGTCTAGGGGGTCCTACAATGAGCAGTTCTTC
CASSESRGSYNEQFF
>TRBV7-2|NA|TRBJ1-6|TRBD1
TGTGCCAGCAGCTTCTGGGACAGTTATTCACCCCTCCACTTT
CASSFWDSYSPLHF
>TRBV6-1|NA|TRBJ1-5|NA
TGTGCCAGCAGTGAACTGCAGGGTTCCGGCCTCCATCAGCCCCAGCATTTT
CASSELQGSGLHQPQHF
>TRBV21-1|NA|TRBJ2-7|NA
TGTGCCAGCAGCCCTCGGCGCTTTTCCCACGAGCAGTACTTC
CASSPRRFSHEQYF